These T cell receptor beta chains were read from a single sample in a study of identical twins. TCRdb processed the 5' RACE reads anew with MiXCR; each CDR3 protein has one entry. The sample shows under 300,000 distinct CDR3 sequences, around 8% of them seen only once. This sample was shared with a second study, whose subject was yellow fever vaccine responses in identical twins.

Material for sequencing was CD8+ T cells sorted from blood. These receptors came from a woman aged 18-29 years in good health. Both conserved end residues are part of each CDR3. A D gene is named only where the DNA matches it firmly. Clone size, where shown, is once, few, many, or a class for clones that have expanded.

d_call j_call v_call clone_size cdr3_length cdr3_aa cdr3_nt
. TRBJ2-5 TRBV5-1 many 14 CASSSLGRGETQYF TGCGCCAGCAGCTCCTTAGGGCGGGGAGAGACCCAGTACTTC
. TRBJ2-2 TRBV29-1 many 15 CSASGDGGNTGELFF TGCAGCGCCTCGGGTGACGGGGGGAACACCGGGGAGCTGTTTTTT
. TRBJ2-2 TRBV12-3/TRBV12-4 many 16 CASTTPTAWNTGELFF TGTGCCAGCACCACCCCGACAGCCTGGAACACCGGGGAGCTGTTTTTT
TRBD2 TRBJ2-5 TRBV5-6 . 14 CASSPGLAEKTQYF TGTGCCAGCAGCCCCGGACTAGCGGAAAAGACCCAGTACTTC
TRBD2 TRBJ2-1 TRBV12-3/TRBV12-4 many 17 CASSLRLAGGWHNEQFF TGTGCCAGCAGTTTGCGGCTAGCGGGAGGGTGGCACAATGAGCAGTTCTTC
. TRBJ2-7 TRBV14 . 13 CASRSWASYEQYF TGTGCCAGCAGGTCCTGGGCCTCCTACGAGCAGTACTTC
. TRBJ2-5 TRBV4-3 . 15 CASRPGHLYQETQYF TGCGCCAGCAGACCCGGACACCTGTACCAAGAGACCCAGTACTTC
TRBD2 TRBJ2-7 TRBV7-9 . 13 CASSPPAGGEQYF TGTGCCAGCAGCCCCCCCGCCGGGGGGGAGCAGTACTTC
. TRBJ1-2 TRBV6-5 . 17 CASSYSKDRGGYYGYTF TGTGCCAGCAGTTACTCAAAGGACCGGGGGGGGTACTATGGCTACACCTTC
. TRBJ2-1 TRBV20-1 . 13 CSASWTVYNEQFF TGCAGTGCTAGCTGGACTGTATACAATGAGCAGTTCTTC
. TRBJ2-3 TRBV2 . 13 CASIGGVADTQYF TGTGCCAGCATTGGGGGAGTGGCAGATACGCAGTATTTT
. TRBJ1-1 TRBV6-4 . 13 CASRGAWNTEAFF TGTGCCAGCAGGGGGGCATGGAACACTGAAGCTTTCTTT
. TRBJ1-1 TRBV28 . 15 CASSSLPGVVTEAFF TGTGCCAGCAGTTCCCTGCCAGGGGTGGTCACTGAAGCTTTCTTT
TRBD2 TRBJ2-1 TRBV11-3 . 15 CASSSPAGTYNEQFF TGTGCCAGCAGCTCCCCAGCGGGAACCTACAATGAGCAGTTCTTC
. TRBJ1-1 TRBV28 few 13 CASRPRENSEAFF TGTGCCAGCAGACCCAGGGAAAACTCTGAAGCTTTCTTT
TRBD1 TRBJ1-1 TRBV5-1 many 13 CASSLDRGPEAFF TGCGCCAGCAGCTTGGACAGGGGTCCTGAAGCTTTCTTT
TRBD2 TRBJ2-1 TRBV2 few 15 CASSEALGGGSEQFF TGTGCCAGCAGTGAAGCGCTTGGGGGGGGAAGTGAGCAGTTCTTC
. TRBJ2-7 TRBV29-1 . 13 CSVRAESPYEQYF TGCAGCGTTCGGGCCGAAAGCCCCTACGAGCAGTACTTC
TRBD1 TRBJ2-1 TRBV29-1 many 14 CSVDRTGPMNEQFF TGCAGCGTTGATCGGACAGGCCCCATGAATGAGCAGTTCTTC
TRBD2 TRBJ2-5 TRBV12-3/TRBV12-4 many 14 CASSSVAGQETQYF TGTGCCAGCAGTTCCGTAGCGGGACAAGAGACCCAGTACTTC
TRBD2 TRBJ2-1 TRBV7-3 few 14 CASSLTGGFHEQFF TGTGCCAGCAGCTTAACGGGGGGGTTTCATGAGCAGTTCTTC
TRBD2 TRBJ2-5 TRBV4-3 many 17 CASSQEKREGQLETQYF TGCGCCAGCAGCCAAGAGAAGCGGGAGGGCCAGTTGGAGACCCAGTACTTC
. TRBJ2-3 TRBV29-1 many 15 CSVEDGDSSTDTQYF TGCAGCGTTGAAGATGGCGACAGCAGCACAGATACGCAGTATTTT
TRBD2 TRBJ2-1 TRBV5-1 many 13 CASRATSTNEQFF TGCGCCAGTAGGGCGACTAGCACCAATGAGCAGTTCTTC
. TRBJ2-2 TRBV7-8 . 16 CASSPLKLPNTGELFF TGTGCCAGCAGCCCTCTTAAGCTGCCGAACACCGGGGAGCTGTTTTTT
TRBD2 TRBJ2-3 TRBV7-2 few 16 CASSFEMMGGTDTQYF TGTGCCAGCAGCTTTGAGATGATGGGAGGGACAGATACGCAGTATTTT
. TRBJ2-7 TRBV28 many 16 CASSPRETAAMYEQYF TGTGCCAGCAGTCCACGGGAGACCGCGGCCATGTACGAGCAGTACTTC
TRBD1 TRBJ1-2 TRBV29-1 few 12 CSVVDRVHGYTF TGCAGCGTTGTCGACAGGGTACATGGCTACACCTTC
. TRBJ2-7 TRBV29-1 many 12 CSVEGHSYEQYF TGCAGCGTTGAAGGCCACTCCTACGAGCAGTACTTC
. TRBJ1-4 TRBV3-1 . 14 CASSQITKGEKLFF TGTGCCAGCAGCCAAATAACTAAAGGAGAAAAACTGTTTTTT
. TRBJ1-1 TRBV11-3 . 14 CASSTGRGDTEAFF TGTGCCAGCAGTACAGGGAGGGGTGACACTGAAGCTTTCTTT
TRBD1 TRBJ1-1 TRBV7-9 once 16 CVSSLATGGSNTEAFF TGTGTCAGCAGCTTAGCTACAGGGGGTTCGAACACTGAAGCTTTCTTT
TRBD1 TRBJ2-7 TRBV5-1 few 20 CASSLIKGDRGRDDSYEQYF TGCGCCAGCAGCTTAATAAAAGGGGACAGGGGGCGCGATGACTCCTACGAGCAGTACTTC
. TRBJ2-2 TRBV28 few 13 CASSLAHTGELFF TGTGCCAGCAGTTTGGCACACACCGGGGAGCTGTTTTTT
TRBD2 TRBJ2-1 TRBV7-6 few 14 CASSEGLAGVEQFF TGTGCCAGCAGCGAGGGCCTAGCGGGGGTTGAGCAGTTCTTC
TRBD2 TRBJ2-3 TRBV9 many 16 CASSVDRLADTDTQYF TGTGCCAGCAGCGTAGATAGACTAGCGGACACAGATACGCAGTATTTT
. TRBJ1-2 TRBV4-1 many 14 CASSQVRGLAGYTF TGCGCCAGCAGCCAAGTGAGGGGACTAGCTGGCTACACCTTC
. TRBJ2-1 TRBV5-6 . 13 CASSLGPQDEKFF TGTGCCAGCAGCTTAGGGCCCCAGGATGAGAAGTTCTTC
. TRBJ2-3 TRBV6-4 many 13 CASSPLGMDTQYF TGTGCCAGCAGCCCTCTAGGGATGGATACGCAGTATTTT
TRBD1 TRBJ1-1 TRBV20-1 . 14 CSASPPDRETEAFF TGCAGTGCTAGCCCTCCTGACAGGGAAACTGAAGCTTTCTTT
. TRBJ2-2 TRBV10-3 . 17 CAISEFHGTKNTGELFF TGTGCCATCAGTGAGTTTCATGGGACAAAGAACACCGGGGAGCTGTTTTTT
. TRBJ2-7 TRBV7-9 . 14 CASSHQGREYEQYF TGTGCCAGCAGCCACCAGGGCAGAGAATACGAGCAGTACTTC
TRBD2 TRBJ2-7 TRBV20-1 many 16 CSAPDPSSGGNYEQYF TGCAGTGCTCCCGACCCTTCTAGCGGGGGAAACTACGAGCAGTACTTC
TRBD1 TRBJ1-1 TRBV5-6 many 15 CASSLAWGQTTEAFF TGTGCCAGCAGCTTGGCGTGGGGACAGACCACTGAAGCTTTCTTT
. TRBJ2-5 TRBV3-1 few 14 CASTSTGGWETQYF TGTGCCAGCACCTCAACGGGGGGCTGGGAGACCCAGTACTTC
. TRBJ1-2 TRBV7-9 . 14 CASSLIKEPYGYTF TGTGCCAGCAGCTTAATAAAGGAGCCTTATGGCTACACCTTC
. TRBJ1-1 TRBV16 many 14 CASSLSWSGTEAFF TGTGCCAGCAGTCTATCGTGGTCTGGCACTGAAGCTTTCTTT
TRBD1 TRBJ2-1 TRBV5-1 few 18 CASSQRTPRDRVYNEQFF TGCGCCAGCAGCCAGCGTACCCCGAGGGACAGGGTTTACAATGAGCAGTTCTTC
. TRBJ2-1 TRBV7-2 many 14 CASSPPWADNEQFF TGTGCCAGCAGCCCCCCTTGGGCAGACAATGAGCAGTTCTTC
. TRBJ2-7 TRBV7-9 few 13 CASKEGSATEQYF TGTGCCAGCAAAGAGGGTTCAGCCACCGAGCAGTACTTC
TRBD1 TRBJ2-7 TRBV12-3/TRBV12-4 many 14 CASSLGDSNYEQYF TGTGCCAGCAGTTTAGGGGACAGTAACTACGAGCAGTACTTC
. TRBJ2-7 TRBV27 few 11 CAIPLPYEQYF TGTGCCATCCCACTCCCCTACGAGCAGTACTTC